This T cell receptor (beta chain) was sequenced for a study of response to subunit inactivated influenza vaccine. Whole-study findings and limits: Every seasonal influenza vaccination brings in few new T cells, the authors suggested.

Using its own MiXCR run on the RT-PCR reads, TCRdb lists one record per CDR3 protein. The table records about half a million distinct CDR3 sequences, roughly 9.8% of them present only once. This CDR3 spans 12 amino acids. Trimming shortened V by 6 bases and J by 9 bases, and 12 bases separated the two germline ends. This clonotype was seen at least ten times. The target antigen is unknown. The chain employs TRBV12-3 or TRBV12-4 and TRBJ2-1, with D perhaps matching TRBD1 (5 bases). The clonotype originates from a man between 50 and 59 years old who received an inactivated influenza vaccine. The material was PBMCs from blood, obtained more than 35 days after vaccination. The CDR3 DNA reads as TGTGCCAGCAGCGCAGGGTTAGGTGAGCAGTTCTTC. Translated, it gives CASSAGLGEQFF.